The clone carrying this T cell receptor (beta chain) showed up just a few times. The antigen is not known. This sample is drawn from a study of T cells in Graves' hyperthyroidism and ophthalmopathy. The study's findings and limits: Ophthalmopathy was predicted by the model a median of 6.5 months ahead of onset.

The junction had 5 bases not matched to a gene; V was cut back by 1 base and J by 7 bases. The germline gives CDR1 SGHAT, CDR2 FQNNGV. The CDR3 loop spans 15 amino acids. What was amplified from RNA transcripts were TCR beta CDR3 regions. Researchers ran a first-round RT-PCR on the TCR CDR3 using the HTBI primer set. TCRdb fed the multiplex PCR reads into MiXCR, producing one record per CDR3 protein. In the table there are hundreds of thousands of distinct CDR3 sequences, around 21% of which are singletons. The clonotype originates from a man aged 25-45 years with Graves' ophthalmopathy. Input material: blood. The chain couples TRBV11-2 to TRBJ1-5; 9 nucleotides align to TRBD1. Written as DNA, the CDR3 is TGTGCCAGCAGCTTAGGGGGACAGGGATGGCAGCCCCAGCATTTT. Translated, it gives CASSLGGQGWQPQHF.